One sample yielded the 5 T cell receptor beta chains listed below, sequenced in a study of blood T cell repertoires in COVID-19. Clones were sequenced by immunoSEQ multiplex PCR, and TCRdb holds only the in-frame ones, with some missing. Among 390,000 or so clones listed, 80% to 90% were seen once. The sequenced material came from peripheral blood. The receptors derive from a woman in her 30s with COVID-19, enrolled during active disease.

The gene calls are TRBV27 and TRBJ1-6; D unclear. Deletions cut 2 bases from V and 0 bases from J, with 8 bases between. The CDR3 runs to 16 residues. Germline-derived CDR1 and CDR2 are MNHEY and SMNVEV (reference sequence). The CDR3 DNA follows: TGTGCCAGCAGTTTAATCTCCAGCTCCTATAATTCACCCCTCCACTTT. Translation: CASSLISSSYNSPLHF.

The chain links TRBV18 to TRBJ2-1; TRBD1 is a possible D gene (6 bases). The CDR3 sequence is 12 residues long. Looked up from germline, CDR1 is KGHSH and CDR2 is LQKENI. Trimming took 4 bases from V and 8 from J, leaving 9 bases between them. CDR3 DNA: TGTGCCAGCTCACTCAACAGGGATGAGCAGTTCTTC. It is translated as CASSLNRDEQFF.

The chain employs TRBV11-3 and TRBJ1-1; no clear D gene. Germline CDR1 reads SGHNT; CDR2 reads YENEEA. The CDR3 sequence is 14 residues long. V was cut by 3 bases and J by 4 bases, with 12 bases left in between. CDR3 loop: CASSFERLGTEAFF. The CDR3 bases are TGTGCCAGCAGCTTCGAGAGGTTGGGCACTGAAGCTTTCTTT. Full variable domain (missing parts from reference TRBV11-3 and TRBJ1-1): EAGVVQSPRYKIIEKKQPVAFWCNPISGHNTLYWYLQNLGQGPELLIRYENEEAVDDSQLPKDRFSAERLKGVDSTLKIQPAELGDSAVYLCASSFERLGTEAFFGQGTRLTVV.

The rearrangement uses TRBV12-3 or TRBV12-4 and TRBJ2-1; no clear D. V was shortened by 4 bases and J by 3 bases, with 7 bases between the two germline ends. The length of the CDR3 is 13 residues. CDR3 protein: CASSSRVYNEQFF. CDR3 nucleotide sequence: TGTGCCAGCAGTTCCCGGGTCTACAATGAGCAGTTCTTC.

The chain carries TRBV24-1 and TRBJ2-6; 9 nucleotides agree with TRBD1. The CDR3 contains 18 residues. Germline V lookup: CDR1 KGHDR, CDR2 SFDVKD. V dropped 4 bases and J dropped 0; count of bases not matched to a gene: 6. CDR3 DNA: TGTGCCACCAGTGACCGGGACAGGGCCTCCTCTGGGGCCAACGTCCTGACTTTC. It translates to CATSDRDRASSGANVLTF.